Listed below are T cell receptor beta chains from one sample, sequenced in a study of T cells in Graves' hyperthyroidism and ophthalmopathy. TCRdb re-analysed the multiplex PCR reads in MiXCR, keeping a single row per CDR3 protein. The sample holds 540,000 or so distinct CDR3 sequences; 15% to 17% are singletons and the top ten take roughly 7.3%. Sequencing input: blood. The receptors were sampled from a woman aged 30 to 39 with Graves' hyperthyroidism. Both conserved end residues are trimmed from each CDR3. D genes are given only for firm matches.

d_call j_call v_call cdr3_aa
- TRBJ2-7 TRBV7-9 ASSLGGLALEEQY
- TRBJ1-1 TRBV12-3/TRBV12-4 ASSGSGTPNTEAF
TRBD2 TRBJ2-1 TRBV7-2 ASSLSLAGGGEQF
- TRBJ1-2 TRBV20-1 SARDSGPRYYGYT
- TRBJ2-3 TRBV5-1 ASTGARQSTDTQY
- TRBJ2-3 TRBV7-2 ASRAGTAGADTQY
- TRBJ2-6 TRBV20-1 SALTSISGANVLT
- TRBJ1-4 TRBV20-1 SATTETNEKLF
- TRBJ2-5 TRBV30 AWKQGETQY
TRBD1 TRBJ1-2 TRBV27 ASSLSRDRVYGYT
- TRBJ2-1 TRBV7-7 ASSAGQGGGRAGEQF
TRBD2 TRBJ2-7 TRBV5-1 ASSLGSGNSYEQY
- TRBJ1-5 TRBV10-2 ASRQSGPTDNQPQH
- TRBJ2-1 TRBV10-2 ASDLSGSYNEQF
TRBD1 TRBJ2-7 TRBV18 ASSPTPQGAYEQY
TRBD2 TRBJ2-4 TRBV11-2 ASSSPRGGDIQY
- TRBJ2-7 TRBV12-3/TRBV12-4 ASRSGGQGSYEQY
- TRBJ1-1 TRBV7-9 ASSQDSGELNTEAF
TRBD1 TRBJ2-1 TRBV4-1 ASSPRQGDPYNEQF
TRBD2 TRBJ2-1 TRBV15 ATSRVSGSSYNEQF
TRBD1 TRBJ1-1 TRBV28 ASRRDRAVTEAF
TRBD2 TRBJ2-7 TRBV7-2 ASILSREAYEQY
TRBD1 TRBJ1-6 TRBV6-1 ASGQAFYNSPLH
TRBD1 TRBJ1-5 TRBV30 AWSETGGAAQPQH
TRBD1 TRBJ1-1 TRBV12-3/TRBV12-4 ASRVGGGRDTEAF
TRBD1 TRBJ2-3 TRBV15 ATSRENRGLSTDTQY